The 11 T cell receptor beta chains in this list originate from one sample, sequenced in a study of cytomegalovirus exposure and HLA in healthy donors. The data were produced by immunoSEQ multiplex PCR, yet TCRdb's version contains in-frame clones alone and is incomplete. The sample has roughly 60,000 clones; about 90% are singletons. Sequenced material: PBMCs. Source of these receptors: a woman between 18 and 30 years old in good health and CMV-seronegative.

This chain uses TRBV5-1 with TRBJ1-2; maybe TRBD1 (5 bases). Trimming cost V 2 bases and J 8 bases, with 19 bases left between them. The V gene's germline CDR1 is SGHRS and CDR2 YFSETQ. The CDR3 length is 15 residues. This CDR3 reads CASSFGGTLGVGYTF. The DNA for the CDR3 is TGCGCCAGCAGCTTCGGGGGGACCCTCGGGGTCGGCTACACCTTC. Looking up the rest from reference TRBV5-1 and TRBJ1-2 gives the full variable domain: KAGVTQTPRYLIKTRGQQVTLSCSPISGHRSVSWYQQTPGQGLQFLFEYFSETQRNKGNFPGRFSGRQFSNSRSEMNVSTLELGDSALYLCASSFGGTLGVGYTFGSGTRLTVV.

The CDR3 nucleotides read TGTGCCAGCAGCCAATACGACAGGGGAATTGGAAACACCATATATTTT. Protein: CASSQYDRGIGNTIYF. The chain is built from TRBV4-2 and TRBJ1-3; 8 nucleotides agree with TRBD1. This CDR3 contains 16 residues. V was clipped by 2 bases and J by 3 bases; unmatched bases: 6. Germline V gene data show CDR1 as LGHNA and CDR2 as YNFKEQ.

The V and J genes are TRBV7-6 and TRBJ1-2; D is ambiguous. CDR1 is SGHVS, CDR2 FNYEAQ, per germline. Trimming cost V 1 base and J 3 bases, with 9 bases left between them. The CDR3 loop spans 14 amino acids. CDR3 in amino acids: CASSLGAGDYGYTF. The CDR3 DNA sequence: TGTGCCAGCAGCTTAGGGGCCGGTGACTATGGCTACACCTTC.

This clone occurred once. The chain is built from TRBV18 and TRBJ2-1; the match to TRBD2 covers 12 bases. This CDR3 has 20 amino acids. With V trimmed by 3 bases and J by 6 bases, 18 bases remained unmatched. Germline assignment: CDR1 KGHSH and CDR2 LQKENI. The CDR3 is CASSPSKTSGSSLWSNEQFF. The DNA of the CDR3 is TGTGCCAGCTCACCCTCCAAGACTAGCGGGAGTAGTCTTTGGAGCAATGAGCAGTTCTTC.

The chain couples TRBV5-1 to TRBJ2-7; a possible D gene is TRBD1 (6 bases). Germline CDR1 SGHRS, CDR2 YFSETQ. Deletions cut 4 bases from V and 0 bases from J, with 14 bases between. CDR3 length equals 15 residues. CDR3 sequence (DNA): TGCGCCAGCAGCATACGGACAGCCAACTCCTACGAGCAGTACTTC. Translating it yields CASSIRTANSYEQYF.

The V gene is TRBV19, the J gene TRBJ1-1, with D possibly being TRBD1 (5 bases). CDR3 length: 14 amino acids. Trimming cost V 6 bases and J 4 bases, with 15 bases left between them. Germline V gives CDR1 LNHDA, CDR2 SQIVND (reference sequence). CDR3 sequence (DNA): TGTGCCAGTAGGCTAGGGGTGAGCGTCACTGAAGCTTTCTTT. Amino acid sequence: CASRLGVSVTEAFF.

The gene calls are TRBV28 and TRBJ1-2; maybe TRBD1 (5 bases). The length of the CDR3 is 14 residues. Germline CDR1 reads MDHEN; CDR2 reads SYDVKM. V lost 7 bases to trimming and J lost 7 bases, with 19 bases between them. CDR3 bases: TGTGCCAGCACCATATCTCAGGGCGGTAGTGGCTACACCTTC. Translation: CASTISQGGSGYTF.

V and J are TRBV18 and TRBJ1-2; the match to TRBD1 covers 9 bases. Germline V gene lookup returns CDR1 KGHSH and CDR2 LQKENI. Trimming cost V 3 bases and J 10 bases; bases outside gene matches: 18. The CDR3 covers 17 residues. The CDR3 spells CASSPRQGVVGPLDYTF. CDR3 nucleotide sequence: TGTGCCAGCTCACCCCGACAGGGGGTCGTCGGGCCGTTGGACTACACCTTC.

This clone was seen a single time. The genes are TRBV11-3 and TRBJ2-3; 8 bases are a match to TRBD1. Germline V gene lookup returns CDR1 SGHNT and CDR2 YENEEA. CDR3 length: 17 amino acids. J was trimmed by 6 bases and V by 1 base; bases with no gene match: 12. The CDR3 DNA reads TGTGCCAGCAGCTTAGCCGGGACAGGAGCGACGCTGGATACGCAGTATTTT. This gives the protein CASSLAGTGATLDTQYF.

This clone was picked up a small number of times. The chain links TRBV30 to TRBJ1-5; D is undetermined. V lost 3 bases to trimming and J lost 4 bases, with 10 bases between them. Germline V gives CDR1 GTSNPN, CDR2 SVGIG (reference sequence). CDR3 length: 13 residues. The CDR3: CAWSEDYNQPQHF. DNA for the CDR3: TGTGCCTGGAGCGAAGACTATAATCAGCCCCAGCATTTT.

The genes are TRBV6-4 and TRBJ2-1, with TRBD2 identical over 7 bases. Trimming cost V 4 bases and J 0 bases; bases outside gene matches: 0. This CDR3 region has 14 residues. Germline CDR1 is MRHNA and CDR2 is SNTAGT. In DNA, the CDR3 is TGTGCCAGCAGTGCGGGAGGCTCCTACAATGAGCAGTTCTTC. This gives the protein CASSAGGSYNEQFF.